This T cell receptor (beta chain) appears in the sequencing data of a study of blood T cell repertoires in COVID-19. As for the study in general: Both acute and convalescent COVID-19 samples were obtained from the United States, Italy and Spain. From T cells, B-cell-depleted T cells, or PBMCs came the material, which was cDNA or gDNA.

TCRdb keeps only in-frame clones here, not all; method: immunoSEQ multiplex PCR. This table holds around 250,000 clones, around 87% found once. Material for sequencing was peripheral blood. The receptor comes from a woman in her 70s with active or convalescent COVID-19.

CDR3 protein: CASRRGQDNEQFF. CDR3 sequence (DNA): TGTGCCAGCAGGAGGGGACAGGACAATGAGCAGTTCTTC. This chain links TRBV9 with TRBJ2-1; 8 bases match TRBD1. Germline V gives CDR1 SGDLS, CDR2 YYNGEE. The ends lost 5 bases at V and 5 bases at J; junction bases unmatched: 3. This CDR3 spans 13 amino acids.